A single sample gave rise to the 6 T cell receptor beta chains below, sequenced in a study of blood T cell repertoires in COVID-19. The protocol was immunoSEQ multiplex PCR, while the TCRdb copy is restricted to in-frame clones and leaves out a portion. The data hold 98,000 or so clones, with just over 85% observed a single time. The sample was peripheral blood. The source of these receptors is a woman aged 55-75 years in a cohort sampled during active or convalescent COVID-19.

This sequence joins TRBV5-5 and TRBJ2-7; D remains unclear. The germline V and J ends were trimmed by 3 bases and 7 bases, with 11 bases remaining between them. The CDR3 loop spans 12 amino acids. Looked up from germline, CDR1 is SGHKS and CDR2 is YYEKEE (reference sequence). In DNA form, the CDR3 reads TGTGCCAGCAGCTGGGTGCGAGGAGAGCAGTACTTC. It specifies CASSWVRGEQYF.

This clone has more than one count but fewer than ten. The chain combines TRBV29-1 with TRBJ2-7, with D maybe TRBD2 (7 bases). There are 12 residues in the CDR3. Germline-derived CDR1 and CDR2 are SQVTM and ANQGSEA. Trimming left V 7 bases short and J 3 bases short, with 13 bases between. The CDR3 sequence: CSAGGQVYEQYF. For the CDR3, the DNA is TGCAGCGCCGGGGGGCAGGTCTACGAGCAGTACTTC.

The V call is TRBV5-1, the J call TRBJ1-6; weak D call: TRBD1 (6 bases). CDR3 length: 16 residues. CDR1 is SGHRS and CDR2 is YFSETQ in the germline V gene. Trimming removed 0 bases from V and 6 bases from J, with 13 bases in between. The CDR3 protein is CASSLAGGAGNSPLHF. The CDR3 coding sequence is TGCGCCAGCAGCTTGGCTGGGGGCGCCGGTAATTCACCCCTCCACTTT.

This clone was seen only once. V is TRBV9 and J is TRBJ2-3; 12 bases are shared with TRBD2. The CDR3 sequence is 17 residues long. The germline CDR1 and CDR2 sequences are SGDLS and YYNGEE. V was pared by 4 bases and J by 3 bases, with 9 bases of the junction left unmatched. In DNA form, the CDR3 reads TGTGCCAGCAGCTCACGGCTAGCGGGGGGGCCAACAGATACGCAGTATTTT. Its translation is CASSSRLAGGPTDTQYF.

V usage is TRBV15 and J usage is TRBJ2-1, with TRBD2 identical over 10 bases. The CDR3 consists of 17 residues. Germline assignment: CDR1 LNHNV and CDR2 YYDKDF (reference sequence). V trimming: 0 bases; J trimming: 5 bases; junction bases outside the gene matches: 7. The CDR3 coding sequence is TGTGCCACCAGCAGAGATCGTACAACTAGCGGGAACAATGAGCAGTTCTTC. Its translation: CATSRDRTTSGNNEQFF.

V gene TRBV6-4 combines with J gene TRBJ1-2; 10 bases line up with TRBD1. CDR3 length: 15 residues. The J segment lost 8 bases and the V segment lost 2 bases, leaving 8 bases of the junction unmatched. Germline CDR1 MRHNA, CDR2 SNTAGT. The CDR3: CASSDGTGAVGGYTF. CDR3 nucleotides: TGTGCCAGCAGTGACGGGACAGGGGCTGTCGGGGGCTACACCTTC.